The 18 T cell receptor beta chains in this list originate from one sample, sequenced in a study of shared clonotypes between healthy human individuals. Sequencing used immunoSEQ multiplex PCR; TCRdb keeps in-frame clones, though not all of them. Among about 2.4 million clones listed, about 92% were seen once. Sequencing was done on a sample of naive CD4+ T cells sorted from blood. As to subset: CD45RA+ positively selected. The receptors shown here come from a man aged 18 to 29 in good health.

The rearrangement links TRBV19 to TRBJ2-7; TRBD1 matches at 9 bases. The CDR3 totals 15 residues. Looked up from germline, CDR1 is LNHDA and CDR2 is SQIVND (reference sequence). The V segment lost 4 bases and the J segment 5 bases; nucleotides outside the gene matches: 9. The CDR3 coding sequence is TGTGCCAGTAGTACGCACCCGGGACAGGGAAACGAGCAGTACTTC. It encodes CASSTHPGQGNEQYF.

V gene TRBV6-5 combines with J gene TRBJ2-7; D might be TRBD1 (6 bases). Germline assignment: CDR1 MNHEY and CDR2 SVGAGI. V was trimmed by 10 bases and J by 6 bases, leaving 16 bases between them. The length of the CDR3 is 12 residues. In nucleotides, the CDR3 is TGTGCCACATCGTATAACAGGGTCGAGCAGTACTTC. This gives the protein CATSYNRVEQYF.

This sequence joins TRBV6-1 and TRBJ1-1; D is unresolved. This CDR3 region has 14 residues. The V end was cut by 6 bases, the J end by 1 base, with 12 bases between. The germline V gene has CDR1 MNHNS and CDR2 SASEGT. CDR3 residues: CASRGPSENTEAFF. The CDR3 DNA reads TGTGCCAGCAGGGGTCCCTCAGAGAACACTGAAGCTTTCTTT.

The chain is built from TRBV30 and TRBJ1-5; D remains ambiguous. V lost 0 bases and J lost 5, with 5 bases in between. The germline gives CDR1 GTSNPN, CDR2 SVGIG (reference sequence). The CDR3 runs to 12 residues. CDR3 amino acids: CAWSVEDQPQHF. Here the CDR3 DNA reads TGTGCCTGGAGTGTAGAGGATCAGCCCCAGCATTTT.

The chain uses TRBV5-8 and TRBJ1-2, with 9 nucleotides matching TRBD1. The CDR3 extends over 14 amino acids. The trim removed 4 bases at V and 5 bases at J, leaving 6 bases unmatched. CDR1 SGHTS and CDR2 YDEGEE come from the germline V gene. CDR3 in amino acids: CASSPLDRGYGYTF. The DNA for the CDR3 is TGTGCCAGCAGCCCCCTCGACAGGGGGTATGGCTACACCTTC.

The J gene is TRBJ1-5, the V gene TRBV10-3; D may be TRBD1 (5 bases). The CDR3 runs to 13 residues. Germline CDR1 and CDR2: ENHRY and SYGVKD. V shed 11 bases and J shed 3 bases, with 14 bases lying between them. Here the CDR3 DNA reads TGTGCCGCCGGGACGGATATCAATCAGCCCCAGCATTTT. The encoded protein is CAAGTDINQPQHF.

The rearrangement joins TRBV6-5 to TRBJ1-2; 8 bases are a match to TRBD1. The length of the CDR3 is 14 residues. CDR1 and CDR2 (germline): MNHEY, SVGAGI. Trimming removed 5 bases from V and 4 bases from J; junction bases left unmatched: 6. CDR3 residues: CASSRGQDLYGYTF. CDR3 nucleotide sequence: TGTGCCAGCAGTAGGGGACAGGACCTCTATGGCTACACCTTC.

V gene TRBV7-9 combines with J gene TRBJ1-1; no reliable D call. Trimming stripped 0 bases from V and 0 bases from J, with 11 bases between. Germline lookup yields CDR1 SEHNR and CDR2 FQNEAQ (reference sequence). The CDR3 sequence is 16 residues long. As DNA, the CDR3 is TGTGCCAGCAGCTTAGCGCAGGTCAGCATGAACACTGAAGCTTTCTTT. Translated: CASSLAQVSMNTEAFF. Full variable domain (remainder filled in from reference TRBV7-9 and TRBJ1-1): DTGVSQNPRHKITKRGQNVTFRCDPISEHNRLYWYRQTLGQGPEFLTYFQNEAQLEKSRLLSDRFSAERPKGSFSTLEIQRTEQGDSAMYLCASSLAQVSMNTEAFFGQGTRLTVV.

V gene TRBV7-9 combines with J gene TRBJ2-2; TRBD2 aligns across 13 bases. This CDR3 has 14 amino acids. J lost 3 bases, V lost 10 bases, and 2 bases had no gene match. In germline, CDR1 is SEHNR, CDR2 FQNEAQ (reference sequence). The CDR3 loop reads CATTSGRDTGELFF. The CDR3 DNA follows: TGTGCCACCACTAGCGGGAGGGACACCGGGGAGCTGTTTTTT.

As regards this clone: Other DNA sequences in this specimen translate into the identical CDR3. The chain uses TRBV7-2 and TRBJ1-2, with 10 bases matching TRBD1. V lost 4 bases and J lost 2; bases outside the gene matches: 4. The CDR3 length is 15 residues. Germline CDR1 reads SGHTA; CDR2 reads FQGNSA. CDR3 in amino acids: CASSSRTGGNYGYTF. The CDR3 bases are TGTGCCAGCAGCTCCCGGACAGGGGGGAACTATGGCTACACCTTC.

This chain links TRBV6-5 with TRBJ2-7; 8 bases map to TRBD1. Germline values: CDR1 MNHEY, CDR2 SVGAGI. The CDR3 is 13 amino acids. V shed 10 bases and J 6 bases; nucleotides not matched to a gene: 11. As DNA, the CDR3 is TGTGCCATAGGACAGGGCGCGATAAGCGAGCAGTACTTC. It translates to CAIGQGAISEQYF.

This clone was seen once. The chain carries TRBV7-8 and TRBJ1-5; 7 positions match TRBD1. CDR1 and CDR2 from the germline V gene are SGHVS and FQNEAQ. With V trimmed by 2 bases and J by 2 bases, 6 bases remained unmatched. The CDR3 consists of 16 residues. The CDR3 loop is CASSLMAGGGNQPQHF. In DNA, the CDR3 is TGTGCCAGCAGCTTAATGGCAGGGGGAGGCAATCAGCCCCAGCATTTT.

V is TRBV6-1 and J is TRBJ2-7; a possible D gene is TRBD2 (6 bases). Trimming pared 4 bases from V and 3 bases from J, leaving 13 bases between. In germline, CDR1 is MNHNS, CDR2 SASEGT. This CDR3 has 14 amino acids. The CDR3 bases are TGTGCCAGCAGTGCCCTGGGGGGTTACTACGAGCAGTACTTC. As protein: CASSALGGYYEQYF.

The J gene is TRBJ2-3, the V gene TRBV9, with 10 bases matching TRBD2. This CDR3 comprises 16 residues. With 4 bases clipped from V and 0 bases from J, the junction kept 5 bases outside the gene matches. Germline V gene sequence: CDR1 SGDLS, CDR2 YYNGEE. The CDR3 loop reads CASSLAGVSSTDTQYF. CDR3 bases: TGTGCCAGCAGCCTAGCGGGAGTATCTAGCACAGATACGCAGTATTTT.

The sample holds one count of this clone. This sequence joins TRBV27 and TRBJ1-1; TRBD1 might be the D (5 bases). Trimming pared 4 bases from V and 10 bases from J, leaving 19 bases between. Germline loops: CDR1 MNHEY, CDR2 SMNVEV (reference sequence). The CDR3 loop spans 14 amino acids. For the CDR3, the DNA is TGTGCCAGCAGTTCTCGGGGGGGTTTGGGGTCAGCTTTCTTT. This sequence encodes CASSSRGGLGSAFF.

This clone showed up just once. The V and J genes are TRBV14 and TRBJ2-1; 7 bases line up with TRBD2. Germline loops: CDR1 SGHDN, CDR2 FVKESK. There are 18 residues in the CDR3. V lost 0 bases, J lost 4 bases, and 12 bases stayed unmatched. This CDR3 reads CASSQDATSAEGYNEQFF. The CDR3 DNA reads as TGTGCCAGCAGCCAAGATGCCACTAGCGCCGAGGGTTACAATGAGCAGTTCTTC.

The CDR3 spells CATPGSFYEQYF. For the CDR3, the DNA is TGTGCCACTCCAGGATCTTTCTACGAGCAGTACTTC. The rearrangement links TRBV19 to TRBJ2-7; D remains ambiguous. The CDR3 contains 12 residues. Germline V CDR1 and CDR2: LNHDA, SQIVND (reference sequence). V lost 10 bases and J lost 3, with 13 bases in between.

Points on this clone: The sample has other DNA sequences that encode this CDR3 too. This chain connects TRBV5-1 to TRBJ1-3; unclear D gene. Germline values: CDR1 SGHRS, CDR2 YFSETQ. With 0 bases removed from V and 1 base from J, the gap between germline ends came to 8 bases. The CDR3 runs 15 residues. CDR3 sequence reads: CASSLGSGSGNTIYF. DNA of the CDR3: TGCGCCAGCAGCTTGGGGTCAGGTTCTGGAAACACCATATATTTT.